This T cell receptor (beta chain) was captured in a study of control samples from healthy donors and cancer patients. Assay used: immunoSEQ multiplex PCR; TCRdb lists only in-frame clones, some missing. The table records about 410,000 clones, approximately 90% of them present only once. Germline V CDR1 and CDR2: LNHDA, SQIVND (reference sequence). The CDR3 has 13 amino acids. The ends were cut back, 5 bases at V and 3 bases at J, with 11 bases in the middle. The chain uses TRBV19 and TRBJ2-7, with D tentatively TRBD1 (5 bases). The material sequenced was PBMCs. The TCR was taken from a man aged 35-49 years with head and neck cancer. The CDR3 loop reads CASSGATVYEQYF. For the CDR3, the DNA is TGTGCCAGTAGTGGGGCAACAGTCTACGAGCAGTACTTC.